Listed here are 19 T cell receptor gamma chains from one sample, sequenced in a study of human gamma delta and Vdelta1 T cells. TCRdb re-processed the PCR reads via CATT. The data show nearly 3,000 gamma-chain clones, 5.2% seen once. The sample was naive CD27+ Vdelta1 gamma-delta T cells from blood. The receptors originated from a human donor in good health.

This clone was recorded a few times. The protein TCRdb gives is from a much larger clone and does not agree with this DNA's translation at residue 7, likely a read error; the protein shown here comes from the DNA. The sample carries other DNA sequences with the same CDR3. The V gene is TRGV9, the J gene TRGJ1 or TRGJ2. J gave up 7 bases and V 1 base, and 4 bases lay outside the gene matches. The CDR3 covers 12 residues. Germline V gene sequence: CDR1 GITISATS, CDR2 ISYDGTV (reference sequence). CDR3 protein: CALWEVQYKKLF. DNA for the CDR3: TGTGCCTTGTGGGAGGTACAGTATAAGAAACTCTTT.

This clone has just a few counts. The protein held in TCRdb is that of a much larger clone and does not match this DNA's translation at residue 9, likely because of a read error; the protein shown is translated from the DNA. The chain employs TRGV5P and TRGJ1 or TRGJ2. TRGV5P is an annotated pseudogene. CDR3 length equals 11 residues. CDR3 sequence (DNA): TGTGCCACCTGGCATTATTATAAGAATCTCTTT. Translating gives CATWHYYKNLF.

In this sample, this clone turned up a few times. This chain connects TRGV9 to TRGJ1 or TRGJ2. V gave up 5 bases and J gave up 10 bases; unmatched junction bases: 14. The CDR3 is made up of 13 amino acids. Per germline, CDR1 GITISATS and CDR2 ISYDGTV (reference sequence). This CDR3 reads CALWVPAFKKKLF. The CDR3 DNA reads TGTGCCTTGTGGGTGCCAGCCTTCAAGAAGAAACTCTTT.

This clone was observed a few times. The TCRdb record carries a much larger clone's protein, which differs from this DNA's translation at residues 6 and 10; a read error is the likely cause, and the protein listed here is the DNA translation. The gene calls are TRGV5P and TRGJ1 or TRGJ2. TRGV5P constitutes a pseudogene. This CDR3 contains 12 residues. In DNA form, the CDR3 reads TGTGCCACCTGGGGACCGTATTATAAGAACCTCTTT. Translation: CATWGPYYKNLF.

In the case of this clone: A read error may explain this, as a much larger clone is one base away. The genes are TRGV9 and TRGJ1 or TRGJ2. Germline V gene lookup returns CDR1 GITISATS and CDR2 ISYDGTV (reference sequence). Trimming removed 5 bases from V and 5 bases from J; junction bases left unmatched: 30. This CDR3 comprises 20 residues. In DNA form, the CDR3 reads TGTGCCTTGTGGGGGTCTCCCCGAGGCTTATTGGGTCCTCGAGATTATAAGAAACTCTTT. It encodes CALWGSPRGLLGPRDYKKLF.

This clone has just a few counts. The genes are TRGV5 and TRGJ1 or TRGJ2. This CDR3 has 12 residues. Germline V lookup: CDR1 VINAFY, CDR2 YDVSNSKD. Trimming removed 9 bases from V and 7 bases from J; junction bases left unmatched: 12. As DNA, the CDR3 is TGTGCCACCGTGGAGGGTCCCTATAAGAAACTCTTT. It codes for CATVEGPYKKLF.

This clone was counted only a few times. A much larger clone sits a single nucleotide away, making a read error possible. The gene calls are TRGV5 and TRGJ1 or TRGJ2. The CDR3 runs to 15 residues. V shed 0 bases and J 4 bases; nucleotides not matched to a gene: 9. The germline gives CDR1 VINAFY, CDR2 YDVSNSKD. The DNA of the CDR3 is TGTGCCACCTGGGACAGGCTTGGGCGGTATTATAAGAAACTCTTT. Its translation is CATWDRLGRYYKKLF.

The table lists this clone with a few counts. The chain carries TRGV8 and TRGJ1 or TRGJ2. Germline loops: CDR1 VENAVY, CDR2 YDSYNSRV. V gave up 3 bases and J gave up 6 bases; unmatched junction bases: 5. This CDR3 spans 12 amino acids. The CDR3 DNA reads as TGTGCCACCTGGGATTTTTGTTATAAGAAACTCTTT. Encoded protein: CATWDFCYKKLF.

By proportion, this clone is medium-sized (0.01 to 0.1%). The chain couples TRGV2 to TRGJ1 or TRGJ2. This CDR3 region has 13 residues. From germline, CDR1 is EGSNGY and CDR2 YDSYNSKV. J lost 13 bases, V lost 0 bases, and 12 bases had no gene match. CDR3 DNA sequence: TGTGCCACCTGGGACGGGCCAATTTACCGAAAACTCTTT. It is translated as CATWDGPIYRKLF.

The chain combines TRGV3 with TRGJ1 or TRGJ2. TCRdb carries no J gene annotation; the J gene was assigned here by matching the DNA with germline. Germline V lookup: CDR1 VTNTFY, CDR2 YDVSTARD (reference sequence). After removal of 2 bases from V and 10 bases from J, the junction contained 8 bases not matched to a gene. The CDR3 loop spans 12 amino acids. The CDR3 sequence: CATWDMRRKKLF. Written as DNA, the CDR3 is TGTGCCACCTGGGACATGAGGAGGAAGAAACTCTTT.

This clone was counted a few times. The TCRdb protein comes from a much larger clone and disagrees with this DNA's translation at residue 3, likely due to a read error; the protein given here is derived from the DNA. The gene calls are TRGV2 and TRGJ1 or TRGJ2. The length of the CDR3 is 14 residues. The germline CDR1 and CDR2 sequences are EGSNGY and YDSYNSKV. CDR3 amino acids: CAAWDGSIYYKKLF. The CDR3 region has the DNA TGTGCCGCCTGGGACGGAAGTATTTATTATAAGAAACTCTTT.

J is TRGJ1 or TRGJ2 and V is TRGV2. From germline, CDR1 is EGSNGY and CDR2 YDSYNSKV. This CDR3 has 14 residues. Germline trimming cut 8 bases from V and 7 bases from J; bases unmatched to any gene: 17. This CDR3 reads CATFDGPRDYKKLF. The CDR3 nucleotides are TGTGCCACCTTTGACGGGCCCCGGGACTATAAGAAACTCTTT.

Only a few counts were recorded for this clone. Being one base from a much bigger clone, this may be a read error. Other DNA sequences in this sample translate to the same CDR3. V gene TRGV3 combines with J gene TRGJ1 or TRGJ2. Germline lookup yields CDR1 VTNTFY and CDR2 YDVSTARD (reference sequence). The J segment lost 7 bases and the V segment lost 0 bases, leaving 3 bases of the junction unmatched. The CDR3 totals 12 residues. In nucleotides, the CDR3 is TGTGCCACCTGGGACAGGCGCTATAAGAAACTCTTT. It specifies CATWDRRYKKLF.

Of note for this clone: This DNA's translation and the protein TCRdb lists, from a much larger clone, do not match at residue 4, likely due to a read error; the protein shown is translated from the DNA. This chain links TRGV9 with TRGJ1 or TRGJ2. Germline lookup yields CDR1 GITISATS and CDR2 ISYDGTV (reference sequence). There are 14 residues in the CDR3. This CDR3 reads CALCEVRRYYKKLF. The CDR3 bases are TGTGCCTTGTGTGAGGTGCGTCGTTATTATAAGAAACTCTTT.

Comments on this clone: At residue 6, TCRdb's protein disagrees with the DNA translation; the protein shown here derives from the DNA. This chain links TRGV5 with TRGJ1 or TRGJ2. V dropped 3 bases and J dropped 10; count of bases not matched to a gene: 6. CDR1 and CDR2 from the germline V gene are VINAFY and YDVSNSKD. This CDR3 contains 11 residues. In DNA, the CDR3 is TGTGCCACCTGGGACGGGCCGAAGAAACTCTTT. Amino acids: CATWDGPKKLF.

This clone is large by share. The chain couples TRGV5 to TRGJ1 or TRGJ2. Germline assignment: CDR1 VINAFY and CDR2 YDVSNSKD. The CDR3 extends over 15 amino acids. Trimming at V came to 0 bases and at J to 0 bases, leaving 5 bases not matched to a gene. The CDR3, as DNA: TGTGCCACCTGGGACAGGCGAATGAATTATTATAAGAAACTCTTT. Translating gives CATWDRRMNYYKKLF.

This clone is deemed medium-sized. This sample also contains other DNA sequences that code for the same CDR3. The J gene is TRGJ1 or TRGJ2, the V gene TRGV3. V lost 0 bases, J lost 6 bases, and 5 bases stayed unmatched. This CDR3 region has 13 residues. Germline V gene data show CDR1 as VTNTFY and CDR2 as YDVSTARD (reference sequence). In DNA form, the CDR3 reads TGTGCCACCTGGGACAGGCGTCGTTATAAGAAACTCTTT. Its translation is CATWDRRRYKKLF.

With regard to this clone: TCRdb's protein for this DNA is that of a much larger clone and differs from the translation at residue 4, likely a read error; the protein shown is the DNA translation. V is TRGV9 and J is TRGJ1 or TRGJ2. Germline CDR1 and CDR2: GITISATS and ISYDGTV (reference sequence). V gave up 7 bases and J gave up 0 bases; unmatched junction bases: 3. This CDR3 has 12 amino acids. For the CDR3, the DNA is TGTGCCTTGTGTGAGAATTATTATAAGAAACTCTTT. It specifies CALCENYYKKLF.

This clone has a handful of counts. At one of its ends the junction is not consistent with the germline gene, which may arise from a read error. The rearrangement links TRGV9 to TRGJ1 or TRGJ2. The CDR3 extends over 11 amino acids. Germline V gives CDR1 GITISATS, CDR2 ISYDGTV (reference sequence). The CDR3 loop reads CAWGGHYEKLF. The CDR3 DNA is TGTGCCTGGGGGGGGCATTATGAGAAACTCTTT.